Shown below are 12 T cell receptor beta chains from a single sample sequenced in a study of blood T cell repertoires in COVID-19. Profiled with immunoSEQ multiplex PCR; TCRdb holds only in-frame clones, not every one. The sample includes about 230,000 clones, approximately 80% of them seen just once. Specimen: peripheral blood. Receptors were obtained from a woman aged 45-60 years with acute or convalescent COVID-19.

The CDR3 DNA is TGTGCCAGCAGCCAAGAGGGGGGAATCGATTCACCCCTCCACTTT. Translating it yields CASSQEGGIDSPLHF. The genes are TRBV3-1 (or the pseudogene TRBV3-2) and TRBJ1-6; weak D call: TRBD1 (5 bases). Germline values: CDR1 LGHDT, CDR2 YNNKEL (reference sequence). The CDR3 loop spans 15 amino acids. Trimming took off 0 bases at V and 8 bases at J, with 11 bases between the two ends.

This clone has only one observation. The genes are TRBV6-2 or TRBV6-3 and TRBJ1-2; 10 bases line up with TRBD1. The CDR3 spans 16 residues. J gave up 4 bases and V 5 bases, and 10 bases lay outside the gene matches. The germline V gene has CDR1 MNHEY and CDR2 SVGEGT. CDR3 nucleotides: TGTGCCAGCAGTGACCTCTGGACAGGGGGTGGCTATGGCTACACCTTC. This encodes CASSDLWTGGGYGYTF.

This clone was observed once. This chain links TRBV4-3 with TRBJ2-2, with 12 positions matching TRBD2. V lost 0 bases and J lost 0; bases outside the gene matches: 11. CDR1 is LGHNA and CDR2 is YSLEER in the germline V gene. CDR3 length equals 21 residues. The CDR3 DNA reads TGCGCCAGCAGCCAAGAGTCCCCTAGCGGGGGGGCCTGGGCGAACACCGGGGAGCTGTTTTTT. The encoded protein is CASSQESPSGGAWANTGELFF.

This clone appeared a single time. The V gene is TRBV28, the J gene TRBJ2-1; D may be TRBD2 (7 bases). CDR1 MDHEN and CDR2 SYDVKM come from the germline V gene. The CDR3 has 16 residues. The ends were cut back, 5 bases at V and 9 bases at J, with 23 bases in the middle. This CDR3 is CASSGGGTNRGVEQFF. The DNA of the CDR3 is TGTGCCAGCAGTGGGGGGGGCACAAATCGTGGGGTTGAGCAGTTCTTC.

This CDR3 is CASSQDLYTIYF. Here the CDR3 DNA reads TGTGCCAGCAGCCAAGACCTGTACACCATATATTTT. The genes are TRBV3-1 (or the pseudogene TRBV3-2) and TRBJ1-3; the D is unclear. The CDR3 has 12 amino acids. Germline-derived CDR1 and CDR2 are LGHDT and YNNKEL (reference sequence). The V and J ends lost 0 bases and 8 bases respectively, with 5 bases between them.

The chain uses TRBV11-3 and TRBJ2-1; D is ambiguous. V lost 2 bases and J 4 bases, leaving 6 bases between the germline ends. The germline gives CDR1 SGHNT, CDR2 YENEEA. CDR3 size: 13 residues. The CDR3: CASSLMRYNEQFF. The CDR3 coding sequence is TGTGCCAGCAGCTTAATGAGGTACAATGAGCAGTTCTTC.

The chain recombines TRBV9 with TRBJ1-5, with D maybe TRBD1 (6 bases). The CDR3 covers 14 residues. Looked up from germline, CDR1 is SGDLS and CDR2 is YYNGEE. V was trimmed by 0 bases and J by 4 bases, leaving 8 bases between them. As DNA, the CDR3 is TGTGCCAGCAGCGTAGGGACAGAGAATCAGCCCCAGCATTTT. Translating gives CASSVGTENQPQHF.

The rearrangement links TRBV28 to TRBJ1-1; D gene ambiguous. V was trimmed by 1 base and J by 0 bases, leaving 12 bases between them. The CDR3 runs 16 residues. Germline V gene data show CDR1 as MDHEN and CDR2 as SYDVKM. CDR3 DNA: TGTGCCAGCAGTTTATTTGGGCCCCGAATGAACACTGAAGCTTTCTTT. Amino acid sequence: CASSLFGPRMNTEAFF.

The V call is TRBV19, the J call TRBJ1-5, with D possibly TRBD1 on 5 matching bases. CDR1 is LNHDA, CDR2 SQIVND, per germline (reference sequence). CDR3 size: 14 residues. Trimming took 3 bases from V and 2 from J, leaving 8 bases between them. In DNA form, the CDR3 reads TGTGCCAGTAGTATGGACATCGGCAATCAGCCCCAGCATTTT. Its protein is CASSMDIGNQPQHF. The entire variable domain, with the rest obtained from reference TRBV19 and TRBJ1-5, is as follows: DGGITQSPKYLFRKEGQNVTLSCEQNLNHDAMYWYRQDPGQGLRLIYYSQIVNDFQKGDIAEGYSVSREKKESFPLTVTSAQKNPTAFYLCASSMDIGNQPQHFGDGTRLSIL.

The chain joins TRBV4-2 to TRBJ2-5; 14 bases are shared with TRBD2. The CDR3 is 17 amino acids. J was trimmed by 1 base and V by 1 base; bases with no gene match: 2. The germline V gene has CDR1 LGHNA and CDR2 YNFKEQ. The CDR3 DNA reads TGTGCCAGCAGCCAAGGGACTAGCGGGGGGACCCAAGAGACCCAGTACTTC. Translating it yields CASSQGTSGGTQETQYF.

V and J are TRBV6-1 and TRBJ1-2, with no clear D. V lost 1 base and J lost 4, with 7 bases in between. Germline V CDR1 and CDR2: MNHNS, SASEGT. This CDR3 region has 13 residues. The CDR3 region is CASSEVVSYGYTF. The CDR3 DNA sequence: TGTGCCAGCAGTGAAGTGGTGAGCTATGGCTACACCTTC.

The V call is TRBV21-1, the J call TRBJ2-2; the DNA was not compared with TRBD1, the D call given in the table. TRBV21-1 has pseudogene status. The CDR3 spans 14 residues. The DNA of the CDR3 is TGTGCCAGCAGCAACACAGGGTCCACCGGGGAGCTGTTTTTT. As protein: CASSNTGSTGELFF.